This TCR beta chain was captured in a study of blood T cell repertoires in COVID-19. Study at large: Material from acute and convalescent COVID-19 was sourced from the United States, Italy and Spain. T cells, B-cell-depleted T cells, or PBMCs supplied cDNA or gDNA.

Comment on this clone: Additional DNA sequences in this sample encode the identical CDR3.

As handled by the study authors: Counts of nucleated cells, estimated from reference gene primer amplification, were obtained. Assay: immunoSEQ multiplex PCR; the TCRdb copy retains only in-frame clones and omits some. V and J calls plus clone size are reproduced from that table; the DNA served to infer D and trimming. The sample includes fewer than 200,000 clones, 82% of them seen just once. V dropped 3 bases and J dropped 4 bases, with 9 bases sitting between them. This CDR3 contains 13 residues. Germline assignment: CDR1 SNHLY and CDR2 FYNNEI. The specimen was peripheral blood. The receptor's source is a woman in her 70s with acute or convalescent COVID-19. The chain links TRBV2 to TRBJ1-2; D may be TRBD1 (5 bases). CDR3 loop: CASSDLGLYGYTF. In DNA, the CDR3 is TGTGCCAGCAGTGATTTGGGGCTCTATGGCTACACCTTC.